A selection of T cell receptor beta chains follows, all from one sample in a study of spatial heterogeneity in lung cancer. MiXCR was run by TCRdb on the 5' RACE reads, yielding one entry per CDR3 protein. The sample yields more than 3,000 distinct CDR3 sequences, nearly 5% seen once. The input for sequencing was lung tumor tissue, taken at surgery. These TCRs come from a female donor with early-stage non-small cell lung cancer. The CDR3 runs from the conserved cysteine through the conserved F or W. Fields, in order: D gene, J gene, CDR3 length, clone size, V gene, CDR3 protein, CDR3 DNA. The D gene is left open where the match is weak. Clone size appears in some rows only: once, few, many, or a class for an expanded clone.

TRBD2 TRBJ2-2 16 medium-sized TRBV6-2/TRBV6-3 CASSRLAGENTGELFF TGTGCCAGCAGTCGACTAGCGGGGGAGAACACCGGGGAGCTGTTTTTT
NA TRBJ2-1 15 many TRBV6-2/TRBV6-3 CASKRELRGYNEQFF TGTGCCAGCAAAAGGGAGCTGCGGGGATACAATGAGCAGTTCTTC
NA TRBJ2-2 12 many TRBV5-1 CASTEGVGELFF TGCGCCAGCACCGAGGGTGTCGGGGAGCTGTTTTTT
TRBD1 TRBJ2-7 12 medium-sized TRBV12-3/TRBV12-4 CASSRTGFEQYF TGTGCCAGCAGTAGGACAGGGTTCGAGCAGTACTTC
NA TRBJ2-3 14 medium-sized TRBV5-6 CASSVQGHTDTQYF TGTGCCAGCAGCGTGCAGGGCCACACAGATACGCAGTATTTT
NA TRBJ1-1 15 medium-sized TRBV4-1 CASTLSGGANTEAFF TGCGCCAGCACCCTCTCCGGGGGGGCCAACACTGAAGCTTTCTTT
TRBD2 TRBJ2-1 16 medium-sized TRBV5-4 CASSAERGDSYNEQFF TGTGCCAGCAGCGCGGAGCGGGGGGACTCCTACAATGAGCAGTTCTTC
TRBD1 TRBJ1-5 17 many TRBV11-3 CASNAVTGLVSNQPQHF TGTGCCAGCAACGCAGTGACAGGGTTGGTTAGCAATCAGCCCCAGCATTTT
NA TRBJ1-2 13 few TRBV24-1 CAPAPPQVYGYTF TGTGCCCCCGCACCCCCCCAGGTTTATGGCTACACCTTC
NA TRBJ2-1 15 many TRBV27 CASSLTSRSYNEQFF TGTGCCAGCAGTTTGACTTCGCGCTCCTACAATGAGCAGTTCTTC
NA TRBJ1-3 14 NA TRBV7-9 CERRLENSMKKIYF TGTGAAAGAAGATTAGAAAATAGTATGAAAAAAATATATTTT
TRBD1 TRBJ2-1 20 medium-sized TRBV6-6 CASSSQTGAGWRRTDNEQFF TGTGCCAGCAGTTCCCAGACAGGGGCGGGTTGGCGTCGGACGGACAATGAGCAGTTCTTC
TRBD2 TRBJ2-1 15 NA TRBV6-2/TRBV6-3 CASSYSRGGRNEQFF TGTGCCAGCAGTTACAGTCGGGGGGGCAGGAATGAGCAGTTCTTC
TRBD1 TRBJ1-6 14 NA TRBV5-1 CASSWGQENSPLHF TGCGCCAGCAGCTGGGGACAGGAGAATTCACCCCTCCACTTT
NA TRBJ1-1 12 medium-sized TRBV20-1 CSASLVNTEAFF TGCAGTGCTAGTCTAGTGAACACTGAAGCTTTCTTT
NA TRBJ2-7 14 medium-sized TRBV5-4 CASSEGGLSYEQYF TGTGCCAGCAGCGAGGGGGGGCTCTCCTACGAGCAGTACTTC
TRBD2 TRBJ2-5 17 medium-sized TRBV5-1 CASSSFPGLAGEETQYF TGCGCCAGCAGCTCCTTCCCCGGACTAGCAGGAGAAGAGACCCAGTACTTC
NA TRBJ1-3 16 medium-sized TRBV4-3 CASSPYASFSGNTIYF TGCGCCAGCAGCCCCTATGCATCCTTCTCTGGAAACACCATATATTTT
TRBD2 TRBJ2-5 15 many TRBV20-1 CSARASGGAGETQYF TGCAGTGCTAGGGCTAGCGGGGGGGCGGGTGAGACCCAGTACTTC
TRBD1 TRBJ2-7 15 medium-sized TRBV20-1 CSARDDATGWYEQYF TGCAGTGCTAGAGATGACGCGACAGGGTGGTACGAGCAGTACTTC
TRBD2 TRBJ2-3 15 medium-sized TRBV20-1 CSASPPGLGRDTQYF TGCAGTGCTAGTCCACCGGGACTAGGCAGAGATACGCAGTATTTT
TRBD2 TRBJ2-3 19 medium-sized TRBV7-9 CASSLKRGSLQPFTDTQYF TGTGCCAGCAGCTTAAAGCGGGGGAGTCTTCAGCCCTTCACAGATACGCAGTATTTT
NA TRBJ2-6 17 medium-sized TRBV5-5 CASSLGHALSGANVLTF TGTGCCAGCAGCTTAGGACACGCTCTTTCTGGGGCCAACGTCCTGACTTTC
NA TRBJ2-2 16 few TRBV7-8 CASNPPGYGNTGELFF TGTGCCAGCAACCCGCCCGGTTACGGAAACACCGGGGAGCTGTTTTTT
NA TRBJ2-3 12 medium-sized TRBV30 CAWRGVADTQYF TGTGCCTGGAGAGGCGTGGCAGATACGCAGTATTTT
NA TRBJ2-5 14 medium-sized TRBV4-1 CASSRGGSGETQYF TGCGCCAGCAGCCGAGGGGGGAGTGGGGAGACCCAGTACTTC
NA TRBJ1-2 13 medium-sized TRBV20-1 CSASPDRYYGYTF TGCAGTGCTAGTCCCGACAGATACTATGGCTACACCTTC
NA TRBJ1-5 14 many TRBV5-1 CASSLDRVNQPQHF TGCGCCAGCAGTCTGGACAGAGTCAATCAGCCCCAGCATTTT
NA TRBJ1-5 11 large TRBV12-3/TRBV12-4 CASSLGEPQHF TGTGCCAGCAGTTTAGGGGAGCCCCAGCATTTT
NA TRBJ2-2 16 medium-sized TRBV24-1 CATSDTVRTNTGELFF TGTGCCACCAGTGATACCGTCAGAACGAACACCGGGGAGCTGTTTTTT
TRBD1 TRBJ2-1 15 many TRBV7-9 CASSLGTGIYNEQFF TGTGCCAGCAGCTTGGGGACAGGAATCTACAATGAGCAGTTCTTC
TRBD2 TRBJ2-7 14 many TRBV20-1 CSASPLTSAHEQYF TGCAGTGCTAGTCCCCTAACTAGCGCCCACGAGCAGTACTTC
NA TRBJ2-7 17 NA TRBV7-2 CASSFPRGTRAGNEQYF TGTGCCAGCAGCTTTCCTCGGGGAACCAGGGCTGGAAACGAGCAGTACTTC
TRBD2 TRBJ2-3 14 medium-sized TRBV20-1 CSAGSGGPVDTQYF TGCAGTGCTGGGTCGGGGGGGCCGGTAGATACGCAGTATTTT
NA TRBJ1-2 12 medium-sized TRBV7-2 CASSLGPLGFTF TGTGCCAGCAGCTTAGGGCCCCTCGGTTTCACCTTC
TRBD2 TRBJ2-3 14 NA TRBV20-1 CSAPPGLAGDTQYF TGCAGTGCGCCCCCCGGACTAGCGGGAGATACGCAGTATTTT
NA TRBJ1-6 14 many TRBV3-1 CASSPSGGPSPLHF TGTGCCAGCAGCCCGTCCGGGGGGCCCTCACCCCTCCACTTT
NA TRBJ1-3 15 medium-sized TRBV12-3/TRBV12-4 CASRETPSSGNTIYF TGTGCCAGCAGAGAAACACCGAGCTCTGGAAACACCATATATTTT
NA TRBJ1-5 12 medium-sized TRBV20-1 CSGGRGNQPQHF TGCAGTGGCGGGCGGGGCAATCAGCCCCAGCATTTT
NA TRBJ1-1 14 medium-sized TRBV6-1 CASSESWGNTEAFF TGTGCCAGCAGTGAAAGTTGGGGGAACACTGAAGCTTTCTTT
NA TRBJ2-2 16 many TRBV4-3 CASSPRLGPNTGELFF TGCGCCAGCAGCCCCAGACTAGGGCCGAACACCGGGGAGCTGTTTTTT
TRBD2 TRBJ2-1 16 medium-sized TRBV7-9 CASSPLRGGKYNEQFF TGTGCCAGCAGCCCTCTGCGGGGGGGAAAATACAATGAGCAGTTCTTC
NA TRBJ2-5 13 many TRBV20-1 CSAGFGGRETQYF TGCAGTGCAGGGTTCGGGGGAAGAGAGACCCAGTACTTC
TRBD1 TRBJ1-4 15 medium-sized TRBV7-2 CASSSARDRGEKLFF TGTGCCAGCAGCTCAGCCAGGGACAGGGGAGAAAAACTGTTTTTT
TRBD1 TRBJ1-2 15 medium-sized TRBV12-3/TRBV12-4 CASSSPDRATGGYTF TGTGCCAGCAGCTCCCCGGACAGGGCCACAGGTGGCTACACCTTC
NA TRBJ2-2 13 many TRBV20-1 CSARGLNTGELFF TGCAGTGCTAGGGGTCTGAACACCGGGGAGCTGTTTTTT
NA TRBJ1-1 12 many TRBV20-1 CSAQGPNTEAFF TGCAGTGCCCAAGGACCCAACACTGAAGCTTTCTTT
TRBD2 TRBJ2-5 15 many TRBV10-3 CAISQNPTSGETQYF TGTGCCATCAGCCAGAACCCGACTAGCGGGGAGACCCAGTACTTC
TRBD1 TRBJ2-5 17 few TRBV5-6 CASSLSMDRGWGETQYF TGTGCCAGCAGCTTGTCTATGGACAGGGGATGGGGAGAGACCCAGTACTTC
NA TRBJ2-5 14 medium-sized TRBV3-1 CASSQRGSQETQYF TGTGCCAGCAGCCAACGGGGGTCGCAAGAGACCCAGTACTTC
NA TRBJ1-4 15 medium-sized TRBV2 CASNRGSATNEKLFF TGTGCCAGCAACCGGGGGAGTGCAACTAATGAAAAACTGTTTTTT
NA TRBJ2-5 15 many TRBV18 CASSPRDGRQKTQYF TGTGCCAGCTCACCACGGGACGGACGACAGAAGACCCAGTACTTC
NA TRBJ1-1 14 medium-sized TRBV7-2 CATNEGHLNTEAFF TGTGCCACCAATGAGGGACATTTGAACACTGAAGCTTTCTTT
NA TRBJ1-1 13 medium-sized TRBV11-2 CASSSRRGTEAFF TGTGCCAGCAGCTCCCGTAGGGGAACTGAAGCTTTCTTT
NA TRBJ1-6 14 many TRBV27 CASGKQGFGSPLHF TGTGCCAGCGGGAAACAGGGTTTTGGGTCACCCCTCCACTTT
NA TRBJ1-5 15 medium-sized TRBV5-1 CASSLDGTSNQPQHF TGCGCCAGCAGCTTGGACGGGACCAGCAATCAGCCCCAGCATTTT
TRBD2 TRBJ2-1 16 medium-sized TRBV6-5 CASSLIAGSSYNEQFF TGTGCCAGCAGCCTCATAGCGGGCAGCTCCTACAATGAGCAGTTCTTC